Below are 4 T cell receptor delta chains sequenced from a single sample in a study of gamma-delta chains in newborns, infants, children. TCRdb used CATT to re-call clones from the reads. The data hold about 4,500 delta-chain clones, with over 3% observed a single time. Input material: blood. The receptor set was obtained from a child who was a newborn, infant or young child, either healthy, febrile or measles-vaccinated (not recorded which).

As to this clone: TCRdb pairs this DNA with a much larger clone's protein that differs at residue 6, likely a read error; the protein shown was translated from the DNA. The chain is built from TRDV2 and TRDJ2; possible D gene TRDD3, 6 bases. Trimming stripped 0 bases from V and 0 bases from J, with 10 bases between. This CDR3 is built from 16 residues. Germline V CDR1 and CDR2: GEAIGNYY, EKD. The CDR3 region has the DNA TGTGCCTGTGACACCGCGGGGATGGCTTTGACAGCACAACTCTTCTTT. Translating gives CACDTAGMALTAQLFF.

This clone is judged medium-sized. A far more abundant clone sits one base away, making this likely a read error. The rearrangement links TRDV2 to TRDJ2, with D perhaps matching TRDD3 (6 bases). This CDR3 is 13 amino acids long. Germline values: CDR1 GEAIGNYY, CDR2 EKD. The CDR3 nucleotides are TGTGCCTGTGGCACCTGGGGGACAGCACAACTCTTCTTT. Translating gives CACGTWGTAQLFF.

In the case of this clone: A much larger clone lies a single base off, so this may be a read error. Distinct nucleotide sequences in the sample also encode this CDR3. The chain combines TRDV2 with TRDJ3; D is ambiguous. The germline V gene has CDR1 GEAIGNYY and CDR2 EKD. The CDR3 spans 15 residues. For the CDR3, the DNA is TGCGCCTGTGACGGGCTAACCTGGGACACCCGACAGATGTTTTTC. This translates into CACDGLTWDTRQMFF.

This clone was found a few times. Only one base separates this from a far larger clonotype, so it likely reflects a read error. Other DNA sequences in this specimen translate into the identical CDR3. The rearrangement joins TRDV2 to TRDJ1, with TRDD3 matching over 9 bases. This CDR3 comprises 14 residues. CDR1 and CDR2 (germline): GEAIGNYY, EKD. The CDR3 loop is CACDLWGITDKLIF. The CDR3 nucleotides read TGTGCCTGTGACCTCTGGGGGATCACCGATAAGCTCATCTTT.